Listed here are 19 T cell receptor beta chains from one sample, sequenced in a study of CD8+ T cells in alopecia areata. Once RNA had been extracted, it was reverse transcribed into cDNA to act as the sequencing template. Method: immunoSEQ multiplex PCR; TCRdb's copy keeps in-frame clones and lacks some. The sample includes some 120,000 clones, none of them occurring once. Input material: lesional skin. The source is a C3H/HeJ mouse with alopecia areata. Strain haplotype at MHC: H2-k.

The table lists this clone with a few counts. Gene names and germline refer to mouse. The read gets to within 4 residues of the CDR3 end, and the germline J gene fills in the rest. The chain uses TRBV13-3 and TRBJ2-1, with 9 bases fitting TRBD2. The V and J ends lost 5 bases and 3 bases, in that order; junction bases with no gene match: 6. CDR1 NNHDY and CDR2 SYVADS come from the germline V gene. The CDR3 contains 15 residues. CDR3 bases read: TGTGCCAGCAGCCGACTGGGGGAGCTCTATGCT. As protein: CASSRLGELYA. The complete CDR3 sequence is CASSRLGELYAEQFF.

As concerns this clone: TCRdb's protein does not match the DNA translation at residue 12; the protein provided is translated from the DNA. Gene names follow the mouse nomenclature. The CDR3 end is not reached by the read, which stops 3 residues before it; the germline J gene fills it in. The chain is built from TRBV19 and TRBJ1-3; TRBD1 aligns across 7 bases. Trimming took 6 bases from V and 1 from J; bases not matched to a gene: 7. The CDR3 loop spans 15 amino acids. Germline V gene data show CDR1 as FNHDT and CDR2 as SITEND (reference sequence). The covered CDR3 bases are TGTGCCAGCACCCCCCGGGACAGATCTGGAAATACG. It is translated as CASTPRDRSGNT. The full CDR3 protein is CASTPRDRSGNTLYF.

The sample holds a few counts of this clone. Gene names denote mouse genes. The read ends 4 residues before the CDR3 terminus; that terminus is restored from the germline J gene. The rearrangement joins TRBV13-3 to TRBJ2-3; D perhaps matches TRBD1 (6 bases). Germline V gives CDR1 NNHDY, CDR2 SYVADS. This CDR3 comprises 17 residues. V lost 0 bases and J lost 1, with 15 bases in between. The CDR3: CASSDARGREGAETLYF. The CDR3 DNA, read in part, is TGTGCCAGCAGTGATGCAAGGGGGAGAGAGGGTGCAGAA.

In the case of this clone: These gene names are mouse names. The read terminates 4 residues before the CDR3 end, so the remaining end is supplied by the germline J gene. The chain joins TRBV13-3 to TRBJ1-2; TRBD1 agrees at 9 bases. Germline lookup yields CDR1 NNHDY and CDR2 SYVADS. This CDR3 has 14 residues. CDR3 DNA (partial): TGTGCCAGCAGTGGGGGGACAGGGAGGCCC. Its translation: CASSGGTGRP. The entire CDR3 protein is CASSGGTGRPDYTF.

About this clone itself: Any gene name here is a mouse gene name. The read ends 4 residues early relative to the CDR3; the germline J gene fills the gap. The chain employs TRBV19 and TRBJ1-1, with no clear D. From germline, CDR1 is FNHDT and CDR2 SITEND (reference sequence). The CDR3 is 11 residues long. This chain's CDR3 is CASSLYTEVFF. The covered CDR3 bases are TGTGCCAGCAGTCTCTATACA. The full variable domain, its missing parts supplied by reference TRBV19 and TRBJ1-1, is GGIITQTPKFLIGQEGQKLTLKCQQNFNHDTMYWYRQDSGKGLRLIYYSITENDLQKGDLSEGYDASREKKSSFSLTVTSAQKNEMAVFLCASSLYTEVFFGKGTRLTVV.

Details on this clone: Mouse gene names and germline throughout. The CDR3 end lies 4 residues beyond the end of the read and is filled in from the germline J gene. J is TRBJ2-7 and V is TRBV13-3; D is unclear. Germline CDR1 reads NNHDY; CDR2 reads SYVADS. The CDR3 runs to 13 residues. The sequenced part of the CDR3 DNA is TGTGCCAGCAGTGATTACAGTAAATAT. Amino acids: CASSDYSKY. The CDR3 in its entirety is CASSDYSKYEQYF.

On this clone: Mouse names are used for the genes. The read terminates 4 residues ahead of where the CDR3 ends, so the germline J gene completes it. The V call is TRBV29, the J call TRBJ2-1, with TRBD1 matching over 8 bases. V gave up 4 bases and J gave up 3 bases; unmatched junction bases: 11. CDR3 length: 17 residues. Germline V gene sequence: CDR1 MSHET, CDR2 SYDVDS. The sequenced part of the CDR3 DNA is TGTGCTAGCAGTTCCTCACCCGGGACAGGATTCTATGCT. This gives the protein CASSSSPGTGFYA. The entire CDR3 reads CASSSSPGTGFYAEQFF. Combining the CDR3 with reference TRBV29 and TRBJ2-1 gives the whole variable domain DMKVTQMPRYLIKRMGENVLLECGQDMSHETMYWYRQDPGLGLQLIYISYDVDSNSEGDIPKGYRVSRKKREHFSLILDSAKTNQTSVYFCASSSSPGTGFYAEQFFGPGTRLTVL.

This clone was detected only a few times. Gene names and germline match the mouse. The read terminates 4 residues ahead of where the CDR3 ends, so the germline J gene completes it. V gene TRBV19 combines with J gene TRBJ1-1; D may be TRBD1 (6 bases). The V gene lost 6 bases and the J gene lost 1 base, with 7 bases spanning the gap. Germline V lookup: CDR1 FNHDT, CDR2 SITEND (reference sequence). The CDR3 is made up of 12 amino acids. Here the CDR3 reads CASTRGNTEVFF. The DNA read from the CDR3 is TGTGCCAGCACCAGGGGAAACACA.

In this sample, this clone turned up a few times. The database protein in TCRdb disagrees with the DNA translation at residue 11; the sequence shown here was translated from the DNA. Genes and germline come from the mouse. The CDR3 end lies 3 residues beyond the end of the read and is filled in from the germline J gene. The genes are TRBV19 and TRBJ1-6; D might be TRBD1 (6 bases). TRBJ1-6 is labeled an ORF, and its function is uncertain. The V end lost 4 bases, the J end lost 7 bases, and 12 bases lay between the germline ends. Germline assignment: CDR1 FNHDT and CDR2 SITEND (reference sequence). The length of the CDR3 is 14 residues. Incomplete CDR3 DNA: TGTGCCAGCAGTTACAGGGAGGGGAATTCGCCC. This gives the protein CASSYREGNSP. The entire CDR3 protein reads CASSYREGNSPLYF.

This clone was seen a few times. Germline and genes: mouse. The CDR3 end is not reached by the read, which stops 4 residues before it; the germline J gene fills it in. The chain links TRBV13-1 to TRBJ2-1; 8 bases fit TRBD2. V lost 0 bases to trimming and J lost 3 bases; unmatched junction nucleotides: 5. Germline V gene data show CDR1 as NSHNY and CDR2 as SYGAGN. The length of the CDR3 is 16 residues. The covered CDR3 bases are TGTGCCAGCAGTGATGCTGGGGGGCCAATCTATGCT. Translating gives CASSDAGGPIYA. The full CDR3 is CASSDAGGPIYAEQFF.

This clone was seen a few times. Gene names follow the mouse nomenclature. Sequencing ends 4 residues short of the CDR3 end; the germline J gene provides the rest. The chain carries TRBV31 and TRBJ2-5; TRBD1 matches at 7 bases. The V segment lost 0 bases and the J segment 3 bases; nucleotides outside the gene matches: 3. The CDR3 is made up of 14 amino acids. The V gene's germline CDR1 is GKSSPN and CDR2 SITVG. CDR3 bases read: TGTGCCTGGAGTCTAGCCAGGGGGCAAGAC. It is translated as CAWSLARGQD. The full-length CDR3 reads as CAWSLARGQDTQYF.

This clone turned up a few times. The protein TCRdb lists differs from the translation of the DNA at residue 11; the protein given here is translated from the DNA itself. Here the gene names and germline are mouse. Coverage ceases 3 residues before the CDR3 finishes, and the germline J gene fills in the end. Other DNA sequences in this sample translate to the same CDR3. The rearrangement links TRBV31 to TRBJ1-6; D remains ambiguous. TRBJ1-6 qualifies as an ORF whose function is uncertain. V was cut by 3 bases and J by 3 bases, with 9 bases left in between. From germline, CDR1 is GKSSPN and CDR2 SITVG. This CDR3 is 14 amino acids long. The part of the CDR3 DNA that was read is TGTGCCTGGAGCCCAACAATCTATAATTCGCCC. It yields the protein CAWSPTIYNSP. The CDR3 in full is CAWSPTIYNSPLYF.

Regarding this clone: The gene names given are mouse names. The read ends 4 residues before the CDR3 terminus; that terminus is restored from the germline J gene. Other DNA sequences of this sample code for an identical CDR3. This sequence joins TRBV19 and TRBJ2-2; TRBD2 aligns across 8 bases. CDR1 FNHDT and CDR2 SITEND come from the germline V gene (reference sequence). J was trimmed by 0 bases and V by 5 bases; bases with no gene match: 6. The CDR3 is 16 residues long. CDR3 loop: CASSTDWGSNTGQLYF. The DNA read from the CDR3 is TGTGCCAGCAGCACCGACTGGGGCTCAAACACCGGG.

Many counts were recorded for this clone. Mouse names are used for the genes. Sequencing ends 4 residues short of the CDR3 end; the germline J gene provides the rest. This chain joins TRBV13-2 and TRBJ1-1; 7 bases are shared with TRBD1. The CDR3 runs to 13 residues. Germline CDR1 reads NNHNN; CDR2 reads SYGAGS (reference sequence). Trimming cost V 0 bases and J 4 bases; bases outside gene matches: 0. The CDR3 reads CASGDAGGTEVFF. The sequenced CDR3 bases are TGTGCCAGCGGTGATGCAGGGGGCACA.

This clone was picked up many times. Germline and genes here are mouse. From the germline J gene comes the end of the CDR3, since the read stops 4 residues before it. The chain combines TRBV17 with TRBJ2-5; 7 bases match TRBD2. Per the germline V gene, CDR1 is MNHDT and CDR2 is YYDKIL. Germline trimming cut 0 bases from V and 1 base from J; bases unmatched to any gene: 1. This CDR3 contains 15 residues. The covered CDR3 bases are TGTGCTAGCAGTAGAGATCTGGGGGACCAAGAC. Protein product: CASSRDLGDQD. The whole CDR3 region reads CASSRDLGDQDTQYF.

This clone was detected a few times. Germline and genes here are mouse. The read is 4 residues too short to cover the CDR3 end, so that end is filled in from the germline J gene. This chain connects TRBV13-3 to TRBJ2-7, with TRBD2 matching 11 bases. The CDR3 length is 14 residues. Germline V gene data show CDR1 as NNHDY and CDR2 as SYVADS. This CDR3 is CASSAPDWGDEQYF. The sequenced CDR3 bases are TGTGCCAGCAGTGCCCCGGACTGGGGGGAT.

This clone was detected a few times. All gene names here are mouse names. Read data end 4 residues before the CDR3 end; the end is taken from the germline J gene. The J gene is TRBJ2-1, the V gene TRBV1, with TRBD2 matching 10 bases. With 4 bases clipped from V and 6 bases from J, the junction kept 6 bases outside the gene matches. Per germline, CDR1 NSQYPW and CDR2 LRSPGD (reference sequence). There are 15 residues in the CDR3. The sequenced part of the CDR3 DNA is TGCACCTGCAGTGAACCGGGACTGGGGCTTGCT. This encodes CTCSEPGLGLA. The CDR3 in its entirety is CTCSEPGLGLAEQFF.

In its sample, this clone was seen many times. The gene names here belong to mouse. The CDR3 end falls 4 residues outside the read, so it is completed with the germline J gene. This sequence joins TRBV13-3 and TRBJ2-5; D unresolved. Germline values: CDR1 NNHDY, CDR2 SYVADS. There are 12 residues in the CDR3. CDR3 sequence: CASSEVRDTQYF. Partial CDR3 DNA: TGTGCCAGCAGTGAGGTCAGGGAC.

This clone was counted many times. Genes and germline come from the mouse. Coverage ceases 4 residues before the CDR3 finishes, and the germline J gene fills in the end. This rearrangement joins TRBV12-1 to TRBJ1-2; D gene uncertain. Germline lookup yields CDR1 SGHSN and CDR2 HYEKVE. CDR3 length: 13 amino acids. V dropped 0 bases and J dropped 1 base, with 5 bases sitting between them. CDR3 DNA (partial): TGTGCCAGCTCTCTCAGACAAAACTCC. This gives the protein CASSLRQNS. The entire CDR3 is CASSLRQNSDYTF.